The 32 T cell receptor beta chains below come from one sample, sequenced in a study of regulatory T cells in long-lasting Graves disease. Combining iRepertoire HTBI primers with Arm-PCR of CDR3 regions, the authors built TCR beta libraries. A single record per CDR3 protein comes from TCRdb applying MiXCR to the multiplex PCR reads. This sample has a few hundred thousand distinct CDR3 sequences, with roughly 24% found just once. Time point of the sample: persistent/refractory GD, antithyroid drugs over 5 years with positive TRAb. PBMC RNA was the source of the TCR library. Sample: peripheral blood mononuclear cells (PBMCs), taken when the disease was refractory, from a patient treated with antithyroid drugs. Receptors originate from a woman aged 40 to 49 with Graves disease.

In this sample, this clonotype turned up many times. J is TRBJ1-1 and V is TRBV28; TRBD1 might be the D (5 bases). This CDR3 region has 17 residues. The germline V gene has CDR1 MDHEN and CDR2 SYDVKM. The V end lost 7 bases, the J end lost 1 base, and 22 bases lay between the germline ends. The CDR3 here is CASKPRGWAAPNTEAFF. In nucleotides, the CDR3 is TGTGCCAGCAAACCAAGGGGATGGGCAGCCCCGAACACTGAAGCTTTCTTT.

The V and J genes are TRBV19 and TRBJ1-5, with D hard to call. This CDR3 is built from 13 residues. In germline, CDR1 is LNHDA, CDR2 SQIVND (reference sequence). Trimming removed 7 bases from V and 3 bases from J, with 10 bases in between. The CDR3 loop is CASTPRPNQPQHF. In DNA, the CDR3 is TGTGCCAGTACGCCGCGTCCCAATCAGCCCCAGCATTTT. Based on the CDR3 plus reference TRBV19 and TRBJ1-5, the full variable domain is DGGITQSPKYLFRKEGQNVTLSCEQNLNHDAMYWYRQDPGQGLRLIYYSQIVNDFQKGDIAEGYSVSREKKESFPLTVTSAQKNPTAFYLCASTPRPNQPQHFGDGTRLSIL.

This clonotype was counted once. The chain carries TRBV16 and TRBJ2-7, with D maybe TRBD2 (6 bases). This CDR3 comprises 14 residues. Germline loops: CDR1 KGHSY, CDR2 FQNENV. V lost 4 bases and J 3 bases, leaving 13 bases between the germline ends. CDR3 DNA: TGTGCCAGCAGCCCCTCCGGGGGTTACTACGAGCAGTACTTC. Encoded protein: CASSPSGGYYEQYF.

This clonotype has a handful of counts. The J gene is TRBJ1-1, the V gene TRBV6-1; no clear D gene. Germline loops: CDR1 MNHNS, CDR2 SASEGT. The CDR3 is made up of 13 amino acids. V was clipped by 6 bases and J by 0 bases, with 8 bases between them. In nucleotides, the CDR3 is TGTGCCAGCAGCCGACGCATGAACACTGAAGCTTTCTTT. Its protein product is CASSRRMNTEAFF.

This clonotype came up many times. The chain links TRBV7-9 to TRBJ1-1; maybe TRBD1 (5 bases). Germline V lookup: CDR1 SEHNR, CDR2 FQNEAQ (reference sequence). V gave up 1 base and J gave up 7 bases, with 10 bases separating them. The CDR3 consists of 13 residues. The CDR3 loop reads CASSLGGRNEAFF. For the CDR3, the DNA is TGTGCCAGCAGCTTAGGGGGACGGAATGAAGCTTTCTTT.

The table lists this clonotype with a few counts. V usage is TRBV19 and J usage is TRBJ1-5; 8 bases agree with TRBD1. This CDR3 contains 17 residues. CDR1 and CDR2 from the germline V gene are LNHDA and SQIVND (reference sequence). Trimming at V came to 5 bases and at J to 4 bases, leaving 13 bases not matched to a gene. The CDR3 sequence: CASSPRTGSIRNQPQHF. The CDR3 nucleotides are TGTGCCAGTAGTCCGCGGACAGGGTCAATTAGGAATCAGCCCCAGCATTTT. The full variable domain, its missing parts supplied by reference TRBV19 and TRBJ1-5, is DGGITQSPKYLFRKEGQNVTLSCEQNLNHDAMYWYRQDPGQGLRLIYYSQIVNDFQKGDIAEGYSVSREKKESFPLTVTSAQKNPTAFYLCASSPRTGSIRNQPQHFGDGTRLSIL.

For this clonotype: Being one base from a much bigger clone, this may be a read error. V is TRBV7-2 and J is TRBJ1-2, with D perhaps TRBD1 (5 bases). The CDR3 has 14 amino acids. Trimming removed 1 base from V and 8 bases from J, with 14 bases in between. Looked up from germline, CDR1 is SGHTA and CDR2 is FQGNSA. The CDR3 loop reads CASSLVATDDGYTF. CDR3 nucleotides: TGTGCCAGCAGCTTAGTTGCGACAGATGACGGCTACACCTTC.

The chain couples TRBV29-1 to TRBJ2-1; 7 bases line up with TRBD2. The CDR3 loop spans 13 amino acids. CDR1 and CDR2 (germline): SQVTM, ANQGSEA. Trimming at V came to 5 bases and at J to 4 bases, leaving 5 bases not matched to a gene. CDR3 sequence reads: CSVLAGRYNEQFF. CDR3 coding DNA: TGCAGCGTTTTAGCGGGCCGGTACAATGAGCAGTTCTTC.

The chain uses TRBV11-2 and TRBJ1-1; 12 bases agree with TRBD1. CDR1 and CDR2 from the germline V gene are SGHAT and FQNNGV. The CDR3 has 16 amino acids. V shed 5 bases, J shed 0 bases, and the junction held 4 bases outside the gene matches. CDR3 sequence reads: CASSLRDRGLNTEAFF. The CDR3 DNA is TGTGCCAGCAGCCTCCGGGACAGGGGGCTGAACACTGAAGCTTTCTTT.

Ten or more counts support this clonotype. The rearrangement uses TRBV29-1 and TRBJ2-5, with TRBD2 matching over 11 bases. With V trimmed by 0 bases and J by 2 bases, 11 bases remained unmatched. Germline V lookup: CDR1 SQVTM, CDR2 ANQGSEA. The CDR3 extends over 18 amino acids. The CDR3 DNA follows: TGCAGCGTTGAAGACGCCCCCCTTAGCGGGAGGGTACAAGAGACCCAGTACTTC. Translating gives CSVEDAPLSGRVQETQYF. The full variable domain, rest sourced from reference TRBV29-1 and TRBJ2-5, is SAVISQKPSRDICQRGTSLTIQCQVDSQVTMMFWYRQQPGQSLTLIATANQGSEATYESGFVIDKFPISRPNLTFSTLTVSNMSPEDSSIYLCSVEDAPLSGRVQETQYFGPGTRLLVL.

The chain combines TRBV5-1 with TRBJ1-1; D is undetermined. The CDR3 runs 11 residues. Germline assignment: CDR1 SGHRS and CDR2 YFSETQ. Trimming cost V 2 bases and J 9 bases, with 8 bases left between them. In nucleotides, the CDR3 is TGCGCCAGCAGCTTTGGGCAAAAAGCTTTCTTT. Encoded protein: CASSFGQKAFF.

This clonotype was seen a few times. The rearrangement joins TRBV19 to TRBJ1-1, with D possibly being TRBD1 (5 bases). This CDR3 has 14 residues. CDR1 and CDR2 from the germline V gene are LNHDA and SQIVND (reference sequence). CDR3 loop: CASRRTQGGTEAFF. The CDR3 DNA sequence: TGTGCTTCCCGACGTACCCAGGGAGGCACTGAAGCTTTCTTT.

This clonotype came up a few times. This chain connects TRBV10-3 to TRBJ2-3; TRBD2 is a possible D gene (5 bases). This CDR3 is 13 amino acids long. Trimming took 9 bases from V and 3 from J, leaving 13 bases between them. The V gene's germline CDR1 is ENHRY and CDR2 SYGVKD. CDR3 residues: CAMTERGTDTQYF. The CDR3 DNA reads as TGTGCCATGACGGAAAGAGGGACAGATACGCAGTATTTT.

This clonotype has at least ten counts. The chain is built from TRBV6-5 and TRBJ1-5; TRBD1 matches 8 bases. V was clipped by 0 bases and J by 4 bases; unmatched bases: 8. This CDR3 has 17 amino acids. Germline-derived CDR1 and CDR2 are MNHEY and SVGAGI. CDR3 residues: CASSYSVTGVGNQPQHF. The DNA of the CDR3 is TGTGCCAGCAGTTACTCGGTGACAGGGGTTGGGAATCAGCCCCAGCATTTT.

This clonotype turned up a few times. The chain employs TRBV19 and TRBJ1-2; TRBD1 agrees at 7 bases. This CDR3 region has 14 residues. CDR1 and CDR2 from the germline V gene are LNHDA and SQIVND (reference sequence). The trim removed 4 bases at V and 4 bases at J, leaving 6 bases unmatched. The CDR3 sequence is CASSSSGTAYGYTF. CDR3 in DNA: TGTGCCAGTAGTAGTTCCGGGACAGCCTATGGCTACACCTTC.

This clonotype was counted at least ten times. The V call is TRBV2, the J call TRBJ2-7, with 9 bases lining up with TRBD1. CDR1 is SNHLY and CDR2 is FYNNEI in the germline V gene. Losses at the gene ends were 5 bases for V and 2 bases for J; bases not matched to a gene: 13. The CDR3 has 17 amino acids. The CDR3 DNA is TGTGCCAGCAGTCCCAGGACAGGGGCCTTTCCAACCTACGAGCAGTACTTC. Amino acid sequence: CASSPRTGAFPTYEQYF.

The CDR3 DNA reads as TGTGCCAGCAGCTTGTACGGACCGGATAACTATGGCTACACCTTC. This gives the protein CASSLYGPDNYGYTF. The chain recombines TRBV28 with TRBJ1-2; D gene unclear. CDR1 and CDR2 (germline): MDHEN, SYDVKM. V shed 6 bases and J shed 1 base, with 15 bases lying between them. This CDR3 has 15 residues.

CDR3 coding DNA: TGTGCCAGCAGCTTAGCGGGAGCGGTCGAGCAGTACTTC. Translated, it gives CASSLAGAVEQYF. The chain joins TRBV7-9 to TRBJ2-7, with a weak D call TRBD2 (5 bases). There are 13 residues in the CDR3. From germline, CDR1 is SEHNR and CDR2 FQNEAQ (reference sequence). With 0 bases removed from V and 6 bases from J, the gap between germline ends came to 9 bases.

The sample holds a few counts of this clonotype. The chain carries TRBV2 and TRBJ1-2, with D unclear. The CDR3 is made up of 14 amino acids. Trimming removed 5 bases from V and 4 bases from J, with 14 bases in between. Germline V gene lookup returns CDR1 SNHLY and CDR2 FYNNEI. The CDR3 protein is CASSYGEATYGYTF. CDR3 in DNA: TGTGCCAGCAGTTACGGGGAGGCGACCTATGGCTACACCTTC.

This clonotype has just a few counts. The chain combines TRBV11-2 with TRBJ1-2, with D possibly being TRBD1 (5 bases). This CDR3 contains 22 residues. From germline, CDR1 is SGHAT and CDR2 FQNNGV. V lost 0 bases and J lost 6, with 35 bases in between. The CDR3 bases are TGTGCCAGCAGCTTAGAGGTAGGGGAATTGATCGCTGGTTGGAGTCAGGTCGATGGCTACACCTTC. Translation gives CASSLEVGELIAGWSQVDGYTF.

The chain uses TRBV2 and TRBJ2-7; 9 bases agree with TRBD1. Per germline, CDR1 SNHLY and CDR2 FYNNEI. J lost 7 bases, V lost 3 bases, and 1 base had no gene match. This CDR3 has 12 residues. The CDR3 region has the DNA TGTGCCAGCAGTGAGGGGACAGGGGAGCAGTACTTC. Residues: CASSEGTGEQYF.

There are many counts of this clonotype. The gene calls are TRBV28 and TRBJ1-5; no firm D call. Per germline, CDR1 MDHEN and CDR2 SYDVKM. The CDR3 is made up of 15 amino acids. Trimming shortened V by 4 bases and J by 2 bases, and 12 bases separated the two germline ends. CDR3 DNA: TGTGCCAGCAGTTCGACGGGGAGAGGCAATCAGCCCCAGCATTTT. Translated, it gives CASSSTGRGNQPQHF.

This clonotype has more than one count but fewer than ten. The V call is TRBV20-1, the J call TRBJ2-2; 7 nucleotides align to TRBD1. The germline CDR1 and CDR2 sequences are DFQATT and SNEGSKA (reference sequence). V dropped 6 bases and J dropped 3; count of bases not matched to a gene: 10. This CDR3 is built from 15 residues. The CDR3 DNA reads TGCAGTGCCCCAAAAGGGGGCACGGACACCGGGGAGCTGTTTTTT. Protein: CSAPKGGTDTGELFF.

This clonotype showed up just a few times. The chain uses TRBV7-8 and TRBJ1-1; D perhaps matches TRBD1 (5 bases). The CDR3 is 14 residues long. The germline V and J ends were trimmed by 6 bases and 7 bases, with 18 bases remaining between them. Germline CDR1 and CDR2: SGHVS and FQNEAQ. This CDR3 is CASRMRAWGSEAFF. The CDR3 coding sequence is TGTGCCAGCAGGATGAGGGCTTGGGGCAGTGAAGCTTTCTTT.

V is TRBV5-1 and J is TRBJ1-4; possible D gene TRBD1, 6 bases. This CDR3 spans 17 amino acids. V dropped 1 base and J dropped 2 bases, with 15 bases sitting between them. Germline V gives CDR1 SGHRS, CDR2 YFSETQ. The CDR3 DNA reads as TGCGCCAGCAGCTTGAACCAGGGGTCGGTGACTAATGAAAAACTGTTTTTT. It is translated as CASSLNQGSVTNEKLFF.

V is TRBV25-1 and J is TRBJ2-2; D possibly corresponds to TRBD2 (6 bases). The CDR3 has 14 residues. The V end lost 8 bases, the J end lost 5 bases, and 15 bases lay between the germline ends. From germline, CDR1 is MGHDK and CDR2 SYGVNS. CDR3 region: CASGVAVPTGELFF. The CDR3 DNA reads TGTGCCAGCGGGGTAGCGGTTCCAACCGGGGAGCTGTTTTTT.

The rearrangement joins TRBV7-9 to TRBJ1-2; D is perhaps TRBD1 (6 bases). The CDR3 runs to 12 residues. Trimming removed 4 bases from V and 10 bases from J, with 13 bases in between. Looked up from germline, CDR1 is SEHNR and CDR2 is FQNEAQ (reference sequence). The CDR3 DNA reads TGTGCCAGCAGCTATGGAACAGGGTTCTACACCTTC. Residues: CASSYGTGFYTF.

This clonotype was counted at least ten times. The chain couples TRBV28 to TRBJ1-5; D uncertain. The CDR3 loop spans 13 amino acids. Germline V CDR1 and CDR2: MDHEN, SYDVKM. The V gene lost 4 bases and the J gene lost 5 bases, with 9 bases spanning the gap. The CDR3 region is CASSSYKDQPQHF. The CDR3 nucleotides are TGTGCCAGCAGTTCCTACAAGGATCAGCCCCAGCATTTT.

The J gene is TRBJ1-1, the V gene TRBV29-1; D unclear. The CDR3 is 13 amino acids. CDR1 SQVTM and CDR2 ANQGSEA come from the germline V gene. Trimming stripped 7 bases from V and 2 bases from J, with 14 bases between. As DNA, the CDR3 is TGCAGCGCTAGTCAACAGAGAAACACTGAAGCTTTCTTT. It specifies CSASQQRNTEAFF. The full variable domain, rest sourced from reference TRBV29-1 and TRBJ1-1, is SAVISQKPSRDICQRGTSLTIQCQVDSQVTMMFWYRQQPGQSLTLIATANQGSEATYESGFVIDKFPISRPNLTFSTLTVSNMSPEDSSIYLCSASQQRNTEAFFGQGTRLTVV.

This clonotype came up many times. V gene TRBV2 combines with J gene TRBJ2-5, with 7 bases that match TRBD1. The CDR3 runs 13 residues. Germline V gives CDR1 SNHLY, CDR2 FYNNEI. Trimming removed 8 bases from V and 5 bases from J; junction bases left unmatched: 8. This chain's CDR3 is CASGRGGWETQYF. DNA of the CDR3: TGTGCCAGCGGGAGAGGGGGCTGGGAGACCCAGTACTTC.

This clonotype was recorded at least ten times. The chain has TRBV2 and TRBJ1-5, with D possibly TRBD1 on 5 matching bases. CDR1 is SNHLY and CDR2 is FYNNEI in the germline V gene. Trimming stripped 7 bases from V and 0 bases from J, with 16 bases between. CDR3 length: 16 amino acids. The CDR3 reads CASKGRLTYSNQPQHF. The CDR3 region has the DNA TGTGCCAGCAAGGGGCGACTGACGTATAGCAATCAGCCCCAGCATTTT.

The V call is TRBV5-6, the J call TRBJ1-1; the D is unclear. Per germline, CDR1 SGHDT and CDR2 YYEEEE. The CDR3 loop spans 15 amino acids. The V end was cut by 0 bases, the J end by 0 bases, with 9 bases between. The DNA of the CDR3 is TGTGCCAGCAGCTTGGCCAGTCGGATGAACACTGAAGCTTTCTTT. Amino acids: CASSLASRMNTEAFF.